This TCR beta chain appears in the sequencing data of a study of blood T cell repertoires in COVID-19. Background on the study: The United States, Italy and Spain were the sources of the acute and convalescent COVID-19 samples. In each case, the material was cDNA or gDNA derived from T cells, B-cell-depleted T cells, or PBMCs.

From germline, CDR1 is SQVTM and CDR2 ANQGSEA. The CDR3 totals 13 residues. The V and J ends lost 6 bases and 0 bases respectively, with 8 bases between them. Per the study methods: Researchers report that nucleated cell counts were estimated from reference gene primer amplification. Data came from immunoSEQ multiplex PCR; TCRdb stores just in-frame clones and leaves some out. V and J calls and clone size are given by that table; D and trimming were obtained from the DNA. The repertoire has fewer than 150,000 clones, approximately 80% of them found once; the top ten carry over 15%. This clonotype was sampled from a woman in her forties or fifties with acute or convalescent COVID-19. This rearrangement joins TRBV29-1 to TRBJ2-2; D possibly corresponds to TRBD1 (6 bases). Material for sequencing was peripheral blood. The CDR3 nucleotides read TGCAGCGTCAGGGGTTCGAACACCGGGGAGCTGTTTTTT. Amino acids: CSVRGSNTGELFF.